These 18 T cell receptor beta chains share one sample of origin, sequenced in a study of OX40 agonist ivuxolimab in advanced cancers. To prepare the library, the immunoSEQ multiplex PCR assay was applied. As stored in TCRdb, this immuneACCESS dataset retains in-frame rearrangements with V and J assigned. A fraction of the clones does not appear; measured against another copy, unresolved V genes explain less than half of the discrepancy, and the remainder lacks a known reason. This sample lists tens of thousands of clones; around 91% were detected once. Of the sample, approximately 15% falls within the top ten clones. Source: CD4+ or CD8+ T cells sorted from blood, taken in a trial of the OX40 agonist ivuxolimab. These receptors all come from an adult with an advanced solid tumor such as melanoma, head and neck, liver or kidney cancer.

In this sample, this clone turned up a few times. The rearrangement links TRBV27 to TRBJ2-5, with 9 bases lining up with TRBD2. V shed 2 bases, J shed 5 bases, and the junction held 9 bases outside the gene matches. The CDR3 covers 16 residues. Per germline, CDR1 MNHEY and CDR2 SMNVEV (reference sequence). The CDR3 region has the DNA TGTGCCAGCAGTTTACGGAGCGGGGGGCTAGAGGAGACCCAGTACTTC. Translation gives CASSLRSGGLEETQYF.

V is TRBV11-2 and J is TRBJ2-3; tentatively, D is TRBD2 (6 bases). Trimming left V 4 bases short and J 1 base short, with 21 bases between. CDR3 size: 18 residues. CDR1 and CDR2 from the germline V gene are SGHAT and FQNNGV. The CDR3 protein is CASSYRAFGAGGTDTQYF. CDR3 DNA: TGTGCCAGCAGCTATAGGGCTTTCGGAGCGGGTGGCACAGATACGCAGTATTTT.

The V and J genes are TRBV5-1 and TRBJ1-2, with D possibly matching TRBD1 (6 bases). The V end was cut by 2 bases, the J end by 4 bases, with 15 bases between. CDR1 and CDR2 from the germline V gene are SGHRS and YFSETQ. The CDR3 is 15 residues long. CDR3 nucleotides: TGCGCCAGCAGCTTAACAGGGCAGGACCTCTATGGCTACACCTTC. This encodes CASSLTGQDLYGYTF. The complete variable domain, with remaining parts taken from reference TRBV5-1 and TRBJ1-2, reads KAGVTQTPRYLIKTRGQQVTLSCSPISGHRSVSWYQQTPGQGLQFLFEYFSETQRNKGNFPGRFSGRQFSNSRSEMNVSTLELGDSALYLCASSLTGQDLYGYTFGSGTRLTVV.

The gene calls are TRBV5-4 and TRBJ1-1; tentatively, D is TRBD1 (5 bases). The CDR3 extends over 14 amino acids. CDR1 SGHNT and CDR2 YYREEE come from the germline V gene (reference sequence). Deletions cut 3 bases from V and 8 bases from J, with 17 bases between. DNA of the CDR3: TGTGCCAGCAGCTGGGGCCAAGAGAAAACCGAAGCTTTCTTT. Its protein is CASSWGQEKTEAFF.

This CDR3 reads CASSPGGVNSPLHF. The CDR3 nucleotides are TGCGCCAGCAGCCCGGGTGGTGTAAATTCACCCCTCCACTTT. V and J are TRBV5-1 and TRBJ1-6; D is unresolved. CDR3 length: 14 residues. Germline CDR1 reads SGHRS; CDR2 reads YFSETQ. The V gene lost 4 bases and the J gene lost 7 bases, with 12 bases spanning the gap.

V and J are TRBV5-4 and TRBJ2-7; possible D gene TRBD2, 6 bases. V dropped 2 bases and J dropped 1 base, with 13 bases sitting between them. Germline V gene lookup returns CDR1 SGHNT and CDR2 YYREEE (reference sequence). The CDR3 runs 15 residues. The DNA for the CDR3 is TGTGCCAGCAGCTTCGGGACTGGACTGTCCTACGAGCAGTACTTC. Residues: CASSFGTGLSYEQYF.

The chain recombines TRBV5-1 with TRBJ2-7; the D gene is possibly TRBD2 (5 bases). CDR1 is SGHRS, CDR2 YFSETQ, per germline. Trimming cost V 1 base and J 4 bases, with 9 bases left between them. The CDR3 is made up of 13 amino acids. The DNA for the CDR3 is TGCGCCAGCAGCTTGACACGGGGATACGAGCAGTACTTC. Its protein product is CASSLTRGYEQYF.

This sequence joins TRBV4-2 and TRBJ2-1, with TRBD2 matching 7 bases. The CDR3 runs to 18 residues. The V and J ends lost 2 bases and 0 bases, in that order; junction bases with no gene match: 10. Looked up from germline, CDR1 is LGHNA and CDR2 is YNFKEQ. The CDR3 sequence: CASSQTSGVLSSYNEQFF. CDR3 in DNA: TGTGCCAGCAGCCAAACAAGCGGGGTTTTAAGCTCCTACAATGAGCAGTTCTTC.

The rearrangement uses TRBV6-5 and TRBJ2-5, with 14 bases fitting TRBD2. The germline CDR1 and CDR2 sequences are MNHEY and SVGAGI. J lost 5 bases, V lost 6 bases, and 5 bases had no gene match. The CDR3 covers 15 residues. The CDR3 DNA is TGTGCCAGCAGCCCCGGGACTAGCGGGAGCGAGACCCAGTACTTC. Translation gives CASSPGTSGSETQYF.

The rearrangement joins TRBV5-6 to TRBJ2-5; TRBD2 might be the D (6 bases). The length of the CDR3 is 12 residues. Trimming left V 3 bases short and J 10 bases short, with 13 bases between. The germline V gene has CDR1 SGHDT and CDR2 YYEEEE. The chain's CDR3 is CASSSDTSLQYF. The CDR3 DNA follows: TGTGCCAGCAGCTCAGACACTAGCCTCCAGTACTTC.

V and J are TRBV7-3 and TRBJ2-1; 7 nucleotides line up with TRBD2. The CDR3 is made up of 15 amino acids. The trim removed 5 bases at V and 0 bases at J, leaving 4 bases unmatched. The germline CDR1 and CDR2 sequences are SGHTA and FQGTGA. The CDR3 nucleotides are TGTGCCAGCAGCCCTAGCGGAAGCTCCTACAATGAGCAGTTCTTC. Its translation: CASSPSGSSYNEQFF.

The gene calls are TRBV5-8 and TRBJ1-3; D may be TRBD1 (6 bases). Trimming took 3 bases from V and 0 from J, leaving 13 bases between them. Germline CDR1 is SGHTS and CDR2 is YDEGEE. The CDR3 is 16 amino acids. The CDR3 coding sequence is TGTGCCAGCAGCTGGGGGGCAGGCGACTCTGGAAACACCATATATTTT. It translates to CASSWGAGDSGNTIYF.

The chain recombines TRBV2 with TRBJ2-7, with unresolved D. Germline V gene data show CDR1 as SNHLY and CDR2 as FYNNEI. CDR3 length equals 10 residues. The germline V and J ends were trimmed by 7 bases and 7 bases, with 8 bases remaining between them. CDR3 coding DNA: TGTGCCAGCAAAAGAGGAGAGCAGTACTTC. Amino acids: CASKRGEQYF.

This chain joins TRBV10-3 and TRBJ2-5; D possibly uses TRBD1 or TRBD2 (5 bases each). Germline V gives CDR1 ENHRY, CDR2 SYGVKD. Trimming removed 10 bases from V and 7 bases from J, with 16 bases in between. The length of the CDR3 is 12 residues. DNA for the CDR3: TGTGCCACCAAGGGGCTCGGGGCGACCCAGTACTTC. Translated: CATKGLGATQYF.

This chain joins TRBV25-1 and TRBJ1-2; no reliable D call. The germline V gene has CDR1 MGHDK and CDR2 SYGVNS. Trimming cost V 8 bases and J 4 bases, with 14 bases left between them. The CDR3 extends over 13 amino acids. The CDR3 loop reads CASLGGVSYGYTF. CDR3 DNA: TGTGCCAGCCTGGGTGGAGTTAGCTATGGCTACACCTTC.

This chain connects TRBV27 to TRBJ2-3; D is unclear. The CDR3 spans 13 residues. The V end was cut by 6 bases, the J end by 2 bases, with 9 bases between. In germline, CDR1 is MNHEY, CDR2 SMNVEV (reference sequence). The CDR3 bases are TGTGCCAGCAGCCTGACCCCCACAGATACGCAGTATTTT. Translation: CASSLTPTDTQYF.

This clone was found a few times. This chain uses TRBV7-9 with TRBJ2-1; 7 nucleotides agree with TRBD2. CDR3 length: 14 amino acids. Germline CDR1 reads SEHNR; CDR2 reads FQNEAQ (reference sequence). With 4 bases clipped from V and 10 bases from J, the junction kept 10 bases outside the gene matches. CDR3 residues: CASSSSTRGGEQFF. Here the CDR3 DNA reads TGTGCCAGCAGCTCGTCGACGAGGGGAGGGGAGCAGTTCTTC.

V and J are TRBV2 and TRBJ2-1; 7 nucleotides agree with TRBD2. CDR1 and CDR2 (germline): SNHLY, FYNNEI. The V gene end was trimmed by 6 bases and the J gene end by 12 bases; junction bases not matched to a gene: 8. CDR3 size: 12 residues. The CDR3 protein is CASSFGGLGQFF. CDR3 nucleotides: TGTGCCAGCAGCTTCGGGGGGTTAGGGCAGTTCTTC.